These 15 T cell receptor beta chains originate from one sample sequenced in a study of blood T cell repertoires in COVID-19. Only in-frame clones appear in the TCRdb table, and some are missing; sequencing was by immunoSEQ multiplex PCR. The repertoire includes 110,000 to 150,000 clones, around four fifths of them detected once, and roughly 5.6% sits in the top ten. The sequencing input was PBMCs or T cells enriched from blood (not recorded which). The source is a woman in her forties or fifties who had recovered from COVID-19.

The rearrangement links TRBV3-1 (or the pseudogene TRBV3-2) to TRBJ2-2, with 13 bases aligning to TRBD2. CDR1 is LGHDT and CDR2 is YNNKEL in the germline V gene (reference sequence). Germline trimming cut 8 bases from V and 4 bases from J; bases unmatched to any gene: 4. This CDR3 has 15 amino acids. CDR3 region: CASGLAGAGTGELFF. CDR3 nucleotides: TGTGCCAGCGGACTAGCGGGGGCTGGCACCGGGGAGCTGTTTTTT.

This clone was detected only a few times. V is TRBV2 and J is TRBJ1-5; D remains unclear. CDR1 is SNHLY, CDR2 FYNNEI, per germline. This CDR3 comprises 13 residues. Trimming took off 2 bases at V and 7 bases at J, with 9 bases between the two ends. CDR3 DNA sequence: TGTGCCAGCAGTGAAAGTTGGGAGCAGCCCCAGCATTTT. It translates to CASSESWEQPQHF.

This clone was counted a single time. This chain connects TRBV28 to TRBJ2-7; TRBD1 is a possible D gene (6 bases). V dropped 4 bases and J dropped 2 bases, with 15 bases sitting between them. This CDR3 region has 15 residues. CDR1 MDHEN and CDR2 SYDVKM come from the germline V gene. As DNA, the CDR3 is TGTGCCAGCAGTTCATTACCCACAGGGACCTACGAGCAGTACTTC. Its protein product is CASSSLPTGTYEQYF.

CDR3 coding DNA: TGTGCCACCGTTAGTAGCACTGAAGCTTTCTTT. Translation gives CATVSSTEAFF. The rearrangement joins TRBV28 to TRBJ1-1; D call uncertain. V gave up 10 bases and J gave up 4 bases, with 10 bases separating them. The CDR3 runs to 11 residues. The germline V gene has CDR1 MDHEN and CDR2 SYDVKM. Combining the CDR3 with reference TRBV28 and TRBJ1-1 gives the whole variable domain DVKVTQSSRYLVKRTGEKVFLECVQDMDHENMFWYRQDPGLGLRLIYFSYDVKMKEKGDIPEGYSVSREKKERFSLILESASTNQTSMYLCATVSSTEAFFGQGTRLTVV.

V is TRBV7-9 and J is TRBJ2-1, with 13 bases fitting TRBD2. V was pared by 3 bases and J by 9 bases, with 8 bases of the junction left unmatched. CDR3 length: 16 amino acids. From germline, CDR1 is SEHNR and CDR2 FQNEAQ (reference sequence). DNA of the CDR3: TGTGCCAGCAGCTTGGCACTAGCGGGGGGGCATCTTGAGCAGTTCTTC. This encodes CASSLALAGGHLEQFF. Full variable domain (missing parts from reference TRBV7-9 and TRBJ2-1): DTGVSQNPRHKITKRGQNVTFRCDPISEHNRLYWYRQTLGQGPEFLTYFQNEAQLEKSRLLSDRFSAERPKGSFSTLEIQRTEQGDSAMYLCASSLALAGGHLEQFFGPGTRLTVL.

This rearrangement joins TRBV19 to TRBJ2-5; TRBD1 aligns across 10 bases. CDR3 length: 17 amino acids. V gave up 3 bases and J gave up 4 bases; unmatched junction bases: 11. The germline gives CDR1 LNHDA, CDR2 SQIVND (reference sequence). CDR3 in amino acids: CASSIGPGGQGRETQYF. CDR3 nucleotides: TGTGCCAGTAGTATCGGGCCCGGGGGACAGGGGAGAGAGACCCAGTACTTC.

The chain joins TRBV5-4 to TRBJ2-7; D is undetermined. With 2 bases removed from V and 1 base from J, the gap between germline ends came to 10 bases. The CDR3 is 14 residues long. Germline-derived CDR1 and CDR2 are SGHNT and YYREEE (reference sequence). The CDR3 spells CASSLLSGSYEQYF. CDR3 in DNA: TGTGCCAGCAGCTTACTATCCGGGTCCTACGAGCAGTACTTC.

V is TRBV12-3 or TRBV12-4 and J is TRBJ2-1, with D tentatively TRBD1 (6 bases). The CDR3 is 12 amino acids. Trimming took off 9 bases at V and 9 bases at J, with 15 bases between the two ends. CDR3 sequence reads: CASAPGESEQFF. Written as DNA, the CDR3 is TGTGCCAGTGCCCCAGGGGAAAGTGAGCAGTTCTTC.

V and J are TRBV19 and TRBJ1-5; TRBD1 aligns across 8 bases. Per germline, CDR1 LNHDA and CDR2 SQIVND (reference sequence). The CDR3 spans 16 residues. V lost 3 bases, J lost 0 bases, and 4 bases stayed unmatched. The CDR3 protein is CASSITGGYSNQPQHF. As DNA, the CDR3 is TGTGCCAGTAGTATCACAGGGGGGTATAGCAATCAGCCCCAGCATTTT.

This chain connects TRBV5-4 to TRBJ2-7; 9 bases fit TRBD1. The CDR3 has 15 residues. Germline trimming cut 0 bases from V and 2 bases from J; bases unmatched to any gene: 3. Germline CDR1 and CDR2: SGHNT and YYREEE (reference sequence). Here the CDR3 DNA reads TGTGCCAGCAGCTTGGGGGACAGGGTACCCTACGAGCAGTACTTC. Protein product: CASSLGDRVPYEQYF.

This CDR3 reads CASSRGQANYGYTF. The CDR3 DNA reads TGTGCCAGTAGCAGGGGACAGGCTAACTATGGCTACACCTTC. The chain combines TRBV19 with TRBJ1-2; 8 bases are shared with TRBD1. The J segment lost 0 bases and the V segment lost 6 bases, leaving 3 bases of the junction unmatched. CDR1 is LNHDA and CDR2 is SQIVND in the germline V gene (reference sequence). CDR3 length: 14 residues. The whole variable domain, remainder taken from reference TRBV19 and TRBJ1-2, is DGGITQSPKYLFRKEGQNVTLSCEQNLNHDAMYWYRQDPGQGLRLIYYSQIVNDFQKGDIAEGYSVSREKKESFPLTVTSAQKNPTAFYLCASSRGQANYGYTFGSGTRLTVV.

V is TRBV5-1 and J is TRBJ2-7; 7 positions agree with TRBD2. Per the germline V gene, CDR1 is SGHRS and CDR2 is YFSETQ. V was clipped by 1 base and J by 5 bases; unmatched bases: 12. This CDR3 contains 16 residues. CDR3: CASSLNPGGRVDEQYF. Written as DNA, the CDR3 is TGCGCCAGCAGCTTGAATCCAGGTGGGAGGGTCGACGAGCAGTACTTC. Using reference TRBV5-1 and TRBJ2-7 for the parts outside the CDR3, the full variable domain is KAGVTQTPRYLIKTRGQQVTLSCSPISGHRSVSWYQQTPGQGLQFLFEYFSETQRNKGNFPGRFSGRQFSNSRSEMNVSTLELGDSALYLCASSLNPGGRVDEQYFGPGTRLTVT.

V and J are TRBV15 and TRBJ1-3; TRBD1 agrees at 9 bases. The CDR3 sequence is 16 residues long. Germline CDR1 LNHNV, CDR2 YYDKDF (reference sequence). V was pared by 2 bases and J by 4 bases, with 6 bases of the junction left unmatched. DNA of the CDR3: TGTGCCACCAGCAGATACACAGGGGGCCAGGGAAACACCATATATTTT. It encodes CATSRYTGGQGNTIYF.

The chain links TRBV24-1 to TRBJ1-5; TRBD1 agrees at 7 bases. Germline CDR1 and CDR2: KGHDR and SFDVKD. The junction had 3 bases not matched to a gene; V was cut back by 1 base and J by 10 bases. This CDR3 region has 13 residues. CDR3 protein: CATSDFTGEPQHF. The CDR3 nucleotides are TGTGCCACCAGTGATTTTACAGGGGAACCCCAGCATTTT.

The chain combines TRBV10-3 with TRBJ2-1; a possible D gene is TRBD1 (6 bases). This CDR3 region has 16 residues. The ends were cut back, 1 base at V and 0 bases at J, with 10 bases in the middle. Per germline, CDR1 ENHRY and CDR2 SYGVKD. The CDR3 loop is CAISELGASSYNEQFF. CDR3 nucleotide sequence: TGTGCCATCAGTGAGTTGGGGGCCAGCTCCTACAATGAGCAGTTCTTC.